The rows below give T cell receptor beta chains drawn from one sample of a study of T cell responses to AZD1222 COVID-19 vaccine. Sequencing used immunoSEQ multiplex PCR; TCRdb keeps in-frame clones, though not all of them. Found here are 160,000 or so clones, 75% to 90% of them singletons; the top ten hold 3.5% to 5.5%. The sequencing used peripheral blood, collected 28 days after the second dose of the MenACWY control vaccine. All receptors derive from an adult who received the MenACWY meningococcal vaccine as a control. CDR3s leave out the opening cysteine and the closing phenylalanine or tryptophan.

>TRBJ1-3|TRBV7-2
ASSLGTGTYSGNTIY
>TRBJ2-7|TRBV9
ASSAQGSSYEQY
>TRBJ1-2|TRBV5-6
ASRKEAGDYT
>TRBJ1-1|TRBV10-3
ATSGTSNTEAF
>TRBJ1-4|TRBV28
ASSFPTGGLAEKLF
>TRBJ2-7|TRBV5-4
ASSFGTGSYEQY
>TRBJ2-5|TRBV29-1
SARSAQGALETQY
>TRBJ2-7|TRBV4-2
ASSQDQSGTVYEQY
>TRBJ1-2|TRBV4-1
ASSQDRGYGYT
>TRBJ2-4|TRBV19
ASSVAGDQY
>TRBJ2-3|TRBV16
ASSQSSSTDTQY
>TRBJ1-6|TRBV19
ASSPDRGPVSPLH
>TRBJ2-7|TRBV18
ASSPTHTDRGPIYEQY
>TRBJ1-1|TRBV5-1
ASSRERNTEAF
>TRBJ1-2|TRBV4-1
ASSPIPRQGEHYGYT
>TRBJ1-3|TRBV5-5
ASSFRTGFGNTIY
>TRBJ2-4|TRBV19
ASRLAGGGIQY
>TRBJ2-7|TRBV2
ASSEITGFYEQY
>TRBJ1-2|TRBV28
ASSLLGTPWGYT
>TRBJ2-2|TRBV28
ASTPREGTLNTGELF
>TRBJ1-5|TRBV6-5
ASSLKDSWEPQH
>TRBJ2-3|TRBV28
ASSSPGTDTQY
>TRBJ2-1|TRBV12-5
ASGLGTIGEQF
>TRBJ1-2|TRBV10-3
AIRDSGQGSIPYGYT
>TRBJ2-2|TRBV4-3
ASSQERNTGELF
>TRBJ2-4|TRBV20-1
SARDPGGQY
>TRBJ1-2|TRBV5-6
ASTRTGSGYGYT
>TRBJ2-7|TRBV30
AWSAQYRGQSSYEQY
>TRBJ1-5|TRBV12-3/TRBV12-4
ASRLNRLPQH
>TRBJ1-1|TRBV7-8
ASSPQGTGRTEAF
>TRBJ2-7|TRBV28
ASSTGTRIYEQY
>TRBJ1-5|TRBV21-1
ASTLIREGNQPQH
>TRBJ1-2|TRBV7-9
ASSSPRRGFDGYT
>TRBJ2-7|TRBV12-3/TRBV12-4
ASSASGSYEQY
>TRBJ1-1|TRBV29-1
SVEGRRGTEAF
>TRBJ2-7|TRBV3-1/TRBV3-2
ASSRLAGDEQY
>TRBJ2-7|TRBV7-2
ASSTGRGEFYEQY
>TRBJ2-6|TRBV9
ASSVFSQDRSGANVLT
>TRBJ1-3|TRBV11-3
ASSYRGDTIY
>TRBJ2-4|TRBV6-5
ASLDSWKNIQY
>TRBJ1-2|TRBV24-1
ATSDPGQGNYGYT
>TRBJ1-2|TRBV6-4
ASSGLRGKVNT
>TRBJ1-4|TRBV28
ASSSSREEKLF
>TRBJ2-7|TRBV28
ASSRHQVTSYEQY
>TRBJ2-7|TRBV7-3
ASSLNSGSYEQY
>TRBJ2-7|TRBV11-2
ASSLGLYEQY
>TRBJ1-1|TRBV19
ASSETGGTEAF
>TRBJ1-2|TRBV29-1
SVDSITYGYT
>TRBJ1-6|TRBV9
ASSVDPSDGSSPLH
>TRBJ2-7|TRBV27
ASSRQDPRSYEQY
>TRBJ2-2|TRBV12-5
ASGLGQGRATGELF
>TRBJ2-5|TRBV25-1
ASSDPRQGGETQY
>TRBJ2-4|TRBV7-2
ASSFGGTGNIQY
>TRBJ1-2|TRBV25-1
ASSFRATNYGYT
>TRBJ2-2|TRBV6-2/TRBV6-3
ASSYRDRNGELF
>TRBJ1-1|TRBV27
GHRQSPMNTEAF
>TRBJ2-1|TRBV7-6
ASSRSGRRLANEQF
>TRBJ1-1|TRBV30
AWSTVARDRGIGNTEAF
>TRBJ2-5|TRBV28
ASSFSGRAGETQY